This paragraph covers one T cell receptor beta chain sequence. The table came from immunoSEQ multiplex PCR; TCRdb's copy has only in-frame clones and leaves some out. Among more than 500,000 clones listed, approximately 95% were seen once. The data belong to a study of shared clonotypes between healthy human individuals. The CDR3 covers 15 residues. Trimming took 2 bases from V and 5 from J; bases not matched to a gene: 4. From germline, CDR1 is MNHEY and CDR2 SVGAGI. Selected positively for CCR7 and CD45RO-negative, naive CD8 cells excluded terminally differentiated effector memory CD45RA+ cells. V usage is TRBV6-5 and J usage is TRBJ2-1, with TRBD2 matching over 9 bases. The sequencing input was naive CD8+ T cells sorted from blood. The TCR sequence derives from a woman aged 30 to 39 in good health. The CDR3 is CASSYRGLAHNEQFF. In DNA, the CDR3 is TGTGCCAGCAGTTACAGGGGACTAGCTCACAATGAGCAGTTCTTC.